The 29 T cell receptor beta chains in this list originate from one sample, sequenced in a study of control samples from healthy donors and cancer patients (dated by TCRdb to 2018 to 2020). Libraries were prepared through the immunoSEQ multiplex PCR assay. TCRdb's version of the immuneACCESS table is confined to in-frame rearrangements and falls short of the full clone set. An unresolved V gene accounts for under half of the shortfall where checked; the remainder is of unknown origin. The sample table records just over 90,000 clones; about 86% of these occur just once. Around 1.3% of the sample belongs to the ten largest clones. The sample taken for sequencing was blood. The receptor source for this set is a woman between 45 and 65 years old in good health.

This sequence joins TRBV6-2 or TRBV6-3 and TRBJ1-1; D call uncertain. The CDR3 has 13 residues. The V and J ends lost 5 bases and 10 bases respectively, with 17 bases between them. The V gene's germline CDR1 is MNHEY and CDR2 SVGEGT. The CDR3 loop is CASSRELRVGAFF. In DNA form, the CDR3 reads TGTGCCAGCAGTCGCGAACTAAGGGTCGGAGCTTTCTTT.

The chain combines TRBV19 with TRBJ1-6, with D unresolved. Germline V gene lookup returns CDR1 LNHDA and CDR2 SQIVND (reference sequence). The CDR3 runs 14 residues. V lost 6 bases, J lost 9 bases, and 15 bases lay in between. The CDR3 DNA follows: TGTGCCAGTAGCTATGAAAGGCAGCGTTCACCCCTCCACTTT. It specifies CASSYERQRSPLHF.

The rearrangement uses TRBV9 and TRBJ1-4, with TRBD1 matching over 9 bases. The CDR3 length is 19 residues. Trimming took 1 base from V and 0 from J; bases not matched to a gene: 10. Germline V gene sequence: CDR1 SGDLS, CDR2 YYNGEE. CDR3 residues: CASSVSGTGLLATNEKLFF. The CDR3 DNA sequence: TGTGCCAGCAGCGTATCCGGGACAGGGCTTCTTGCAACTAATGAAAAACTGTTTTTT.

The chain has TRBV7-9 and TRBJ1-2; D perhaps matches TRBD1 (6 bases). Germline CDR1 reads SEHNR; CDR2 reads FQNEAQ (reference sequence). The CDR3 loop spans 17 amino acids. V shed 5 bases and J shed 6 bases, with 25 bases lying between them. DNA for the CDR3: TGTGCCAGCAGCCCTCGCGGGGGGGCTCCGGTCATTCATGGCTACACCTTC. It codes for CASSPRGGAPVIHGYTF.

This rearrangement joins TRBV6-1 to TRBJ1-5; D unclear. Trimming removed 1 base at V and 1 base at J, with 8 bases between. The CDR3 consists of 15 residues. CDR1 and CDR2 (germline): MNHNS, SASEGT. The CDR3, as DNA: TGTGCCAGCAGTGAAGAAGGACTCAGCAATCAGCCCCAGCATTTT. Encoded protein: CASSEEGLSNQPQHF.

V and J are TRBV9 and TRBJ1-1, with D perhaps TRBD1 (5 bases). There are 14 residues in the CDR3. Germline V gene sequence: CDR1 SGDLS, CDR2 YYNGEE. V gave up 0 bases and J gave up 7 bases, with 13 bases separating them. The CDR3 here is CASSVVPGLGEAFF. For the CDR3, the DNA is TGTGCCAGCAGCGTAGTACCAGGGTTGGGTGAAGCTTTCTTT.

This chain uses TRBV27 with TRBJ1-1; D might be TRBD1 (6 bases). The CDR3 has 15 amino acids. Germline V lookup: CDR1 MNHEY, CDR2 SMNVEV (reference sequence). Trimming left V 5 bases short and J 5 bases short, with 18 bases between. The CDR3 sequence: CASSATQQGTTEAFF. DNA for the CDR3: TGTGCCAGCAGTGCGACTCAACAGGGTACGACTGAAGCTTTCTTT.

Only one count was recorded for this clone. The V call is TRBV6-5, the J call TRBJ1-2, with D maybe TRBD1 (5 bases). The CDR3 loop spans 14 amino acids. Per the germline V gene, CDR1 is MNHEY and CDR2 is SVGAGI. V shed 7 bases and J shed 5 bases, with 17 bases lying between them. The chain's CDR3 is CASKSGTLAYGYTF. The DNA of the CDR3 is TGTGCCAGCAAATCCGGGACCCTAGCATATGGCTACACCTTC.

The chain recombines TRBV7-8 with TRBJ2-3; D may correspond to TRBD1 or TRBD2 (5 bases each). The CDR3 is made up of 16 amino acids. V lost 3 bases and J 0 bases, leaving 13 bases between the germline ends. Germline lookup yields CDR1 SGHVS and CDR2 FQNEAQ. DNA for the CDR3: TGTGCCAGCAGCTTCCTCGAAGGGGAGAGCACAGATACGCAGTATTTT. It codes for CASSFLEGESTDTQYF.

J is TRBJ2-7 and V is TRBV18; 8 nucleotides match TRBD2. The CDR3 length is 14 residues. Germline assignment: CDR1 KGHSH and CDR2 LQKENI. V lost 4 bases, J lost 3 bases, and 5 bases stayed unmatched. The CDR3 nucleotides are TGTGCCAGCTCACTTCGGACTAGCAGCTACGAGCAGTACTTC. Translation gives CASSLRTSSYEQYF.

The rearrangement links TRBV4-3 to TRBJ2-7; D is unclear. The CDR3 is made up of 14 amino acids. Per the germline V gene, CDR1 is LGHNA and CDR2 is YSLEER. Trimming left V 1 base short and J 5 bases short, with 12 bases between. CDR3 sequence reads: CASSQGTNNDEQYF. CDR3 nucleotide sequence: TGCGCCAGCAGCCAAGGGACGAATAACGACGAGCAGTACTTC.

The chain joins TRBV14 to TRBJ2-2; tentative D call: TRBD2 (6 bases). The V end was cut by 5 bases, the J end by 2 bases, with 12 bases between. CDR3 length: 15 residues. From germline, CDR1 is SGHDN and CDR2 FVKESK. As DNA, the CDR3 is TGTGCCAGCAGCTCCCGCGGGGCCAACACCGGGGAGCTGTTTTTT. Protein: CASSSRGANTGELFF. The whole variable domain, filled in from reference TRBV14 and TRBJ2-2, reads EAGVTQFPSHSVIEKGQTVTLRCDPISGHDNLYWYRRVMGKEIKFLLHFVKESKQDESGMPNNRFLAERTGGTYSTLKVQPAELEDSGVYFCASSSRGANTGELFFGEGSRLTVL.

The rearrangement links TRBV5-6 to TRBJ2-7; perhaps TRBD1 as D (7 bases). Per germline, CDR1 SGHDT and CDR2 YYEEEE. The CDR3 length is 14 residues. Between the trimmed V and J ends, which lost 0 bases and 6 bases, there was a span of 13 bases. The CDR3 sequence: CASSLGHRGGEQYF. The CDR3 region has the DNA TGTGCCAGCAGCTTGGGCCACAGGGGAGGCGAGCAGTACTTC.

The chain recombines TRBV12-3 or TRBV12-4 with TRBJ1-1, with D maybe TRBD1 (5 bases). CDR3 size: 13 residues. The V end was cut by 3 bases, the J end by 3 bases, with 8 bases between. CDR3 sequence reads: CASSFGRDTEAFF. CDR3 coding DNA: TGTGCCAGCAGTTTCGGCAGGGACACTGAAGCTTTCTTT.

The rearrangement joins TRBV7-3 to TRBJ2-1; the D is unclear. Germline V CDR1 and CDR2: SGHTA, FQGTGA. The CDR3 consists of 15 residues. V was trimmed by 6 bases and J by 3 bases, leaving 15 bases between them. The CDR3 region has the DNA TGTGCCAGCAGTCCTATGGCAGCCAACTACAATGAGCAGTTCTTC. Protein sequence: CASSPMAANYNEQFF.

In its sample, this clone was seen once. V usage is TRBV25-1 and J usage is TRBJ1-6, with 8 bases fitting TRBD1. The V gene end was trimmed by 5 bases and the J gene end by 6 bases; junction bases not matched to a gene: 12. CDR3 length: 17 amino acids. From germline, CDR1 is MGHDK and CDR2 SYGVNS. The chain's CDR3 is CASSSSRDRFSNSPLHF. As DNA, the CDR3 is TGTGCCAGCAGTTCCAGCCGGGACAGGTTTTCTAATTCACCCCTCCACTTT.

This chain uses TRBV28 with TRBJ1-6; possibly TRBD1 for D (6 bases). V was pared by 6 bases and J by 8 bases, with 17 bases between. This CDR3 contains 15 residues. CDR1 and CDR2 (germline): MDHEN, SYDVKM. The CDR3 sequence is CASRPSSGGYSPLHF. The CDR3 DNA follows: TGTGCCAGCAGACCCTCGAGCGGGGGCTATTCACCCCTCCACTTT.

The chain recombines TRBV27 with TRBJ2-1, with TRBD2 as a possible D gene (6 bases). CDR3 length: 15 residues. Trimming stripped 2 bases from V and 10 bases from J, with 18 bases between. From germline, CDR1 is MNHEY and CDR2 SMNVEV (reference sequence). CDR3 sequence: CASSLSGQLLYEQFF. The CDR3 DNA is TGTGCCAGCAGTTTAAGCGGGCAACTGTTATACGAGCAGTTCTTC.

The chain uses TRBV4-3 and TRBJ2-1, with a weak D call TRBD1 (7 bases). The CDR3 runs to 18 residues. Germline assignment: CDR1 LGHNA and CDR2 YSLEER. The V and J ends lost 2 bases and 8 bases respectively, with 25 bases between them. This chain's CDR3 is CASSQRKRRGRGADEQFF. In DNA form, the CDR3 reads TGCGCCAGCAGCCAAAGAAAACGGAGGGGGCGCGGGGCGGATGAGCAGTTCTTC.

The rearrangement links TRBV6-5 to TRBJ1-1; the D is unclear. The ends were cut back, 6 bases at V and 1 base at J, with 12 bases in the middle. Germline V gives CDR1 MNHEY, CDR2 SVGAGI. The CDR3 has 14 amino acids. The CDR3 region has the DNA TGTGCCAGCAGGAATATTATTGGGAACACTGAAGCTTTCTTT. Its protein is CASRNIIGNTEAFF.

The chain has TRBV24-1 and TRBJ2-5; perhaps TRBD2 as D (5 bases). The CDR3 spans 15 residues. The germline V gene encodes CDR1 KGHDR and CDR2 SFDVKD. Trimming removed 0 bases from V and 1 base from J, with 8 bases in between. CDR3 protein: CATSDLTGSQETQYF. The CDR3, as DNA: TGTGCCACCAGTGATTTGACGGGGTCCCAAGAGACCCAGTACTTC.

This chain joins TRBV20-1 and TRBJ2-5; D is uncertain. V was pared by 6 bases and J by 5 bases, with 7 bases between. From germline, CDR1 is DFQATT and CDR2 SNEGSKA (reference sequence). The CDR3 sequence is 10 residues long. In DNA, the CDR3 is TGCAGTGCGACTGTGGAGACCCAGTACTTC. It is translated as CSATVETQYF.

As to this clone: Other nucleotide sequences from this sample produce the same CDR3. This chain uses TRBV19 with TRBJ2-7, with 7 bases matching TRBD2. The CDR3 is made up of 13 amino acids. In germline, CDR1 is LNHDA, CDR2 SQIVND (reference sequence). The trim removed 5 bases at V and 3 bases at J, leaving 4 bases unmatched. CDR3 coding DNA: TGTGCCAGTAGTCGGGGGGAAGGCTACGAGCAGTACTTC. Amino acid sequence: CASSRGEGYEQYF.

CDR3 amino acids: CASSEFDGDLEKLFF. In nucleotides, the CDR3 is TGTGCCAGCAGTGAATTTGATGGGGATTTGGAAAAACTGTTTTTT. The gene calls are TRBV25-1 and TRBJ1-4, with no clear D. The length of the CDR3 is 15 residues. Trimming stripped 1 base from V and 8 bases from J, with 14 bases between. Germline CDR1 is MGHDK and CDR2 is SYGVNS.

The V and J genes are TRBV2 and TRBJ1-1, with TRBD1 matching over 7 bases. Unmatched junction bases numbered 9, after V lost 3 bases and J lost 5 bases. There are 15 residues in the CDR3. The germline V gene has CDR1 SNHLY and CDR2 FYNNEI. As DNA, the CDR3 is TGTGCCAGCAGTGATGCACAGGGGCTGGTTACTGAAGCTTTCTTT. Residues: CASSDAQGLVTEAFF. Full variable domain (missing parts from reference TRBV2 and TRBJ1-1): EPEVTQTPSHQVTQMGQEVILRCVPISNHLYFYWYRQILGQKVEFLVSFYNNEISEKSEIFDDQFSVERPDGSNFTLKIRSTKLEDSAMYFCASSDAQGLVTEAFFGQGTRLTVV.

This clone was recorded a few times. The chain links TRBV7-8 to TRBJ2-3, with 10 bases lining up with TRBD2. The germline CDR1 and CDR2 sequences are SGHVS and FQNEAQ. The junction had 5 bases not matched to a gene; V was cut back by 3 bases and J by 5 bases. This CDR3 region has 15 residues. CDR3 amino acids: CASSFSGGAGDTQYF. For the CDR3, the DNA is TGTGCCAGCAGCTTCAGCGGGGGGGCAGGAGATACGCAGTATTTT.

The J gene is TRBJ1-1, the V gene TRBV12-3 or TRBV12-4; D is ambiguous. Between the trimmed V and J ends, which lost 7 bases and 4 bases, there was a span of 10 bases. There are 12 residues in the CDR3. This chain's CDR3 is CASTHGLTEAFF. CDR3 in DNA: TGTGCCAGCACCCACGGGCTCACTGAAGCTTTCTTT.

This CDR3 reads CASSLFSGVEKLFF. Written as DNA, the CDR3 is TGTGCCAGCAGCTTGTTTTCGGGGGTCGAAAAACTGTTTTTT. The genes are TRBV5-6 and TRBJ1-4; possibly TRBD1 for D (5 bases). The CDR3 covers 14 residues. V was trimmed by 1 base and J by 8 bases, leaving 12 bases between them. CDR1 is SGHDT and CDR2 is YYEEEE in the germline V gene. The full variable domain, its missing parts supplied by reference TRBV5-6 and TRBJ1-4, is DAGVTQSPTHLIKTRGQQVTLRCSPKSGHDTVSWYQQALGQGPQFIFQYYEEEERQRGNFPDRFSGHQFPNYSSELNVNALLLGDSALYLCASSLFSGVEKLFFGSGTQLSVL.

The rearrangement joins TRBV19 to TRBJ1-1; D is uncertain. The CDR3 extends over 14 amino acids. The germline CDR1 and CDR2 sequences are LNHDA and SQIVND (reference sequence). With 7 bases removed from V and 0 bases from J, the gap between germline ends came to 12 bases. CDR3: CASTGGRMNTEAFF. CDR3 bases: TGTGCCAGTACGGGTGGGCGGATGAACACTGAAGCTTTCTTT.